Sequencing of this T cell receptor beta chain was carried out in a study of blood T cells in healthy people across ages. Study-wide points: Older individuals had lower TCR beta diversity per million T cells (the decline was roughly linear). No one knew whether donors had CMV, which possibly confounded expanded clonotype changes.

PCR was performed a second time for roughly 7 to 11 cycles using a sample-barcoded 5' primer and a J-beta primer mix. One entry per CDR3 protein, called by TCRdb with MiXCR from the 5' RACE reads. The table includes about 830,000 distinct CDR3 sequences, about three fifths detected once. Trimming took off 1 base at V and 3 bases at J, with 8 bases between the two ends. The CDR3 has 15 amino acids. Germline values: CDR1 SGHDT, CDR2 YYEEEE. Worth noting for this clonotype: Its antigen is unknown.

This TCR derives from a man aged 25 to 45 in good health. Material for sequencing was blood. This chain uses TRBV5-6 with TRBJ2-6, with D perhaps matching TRBD2 (5 bases). CDR3 in amino acids: CASSLIGGGANVLTF. The CDR3, as DNA: TGTGCCAGCAGCTTGATCGGAGGTGGGGCCAACGTCCTGACTTTC.